This T cell receptor (beta chain) was obtained from a study of post-analysis software for immune sequencing data. Overall study context: Relapsing-remitting, secondary progressive and progressive-relapsing courses of multiple sclerosis were included.

Overall study results and limits: The normalized Chao1 diversity of multiple sclerosis patients was significantly lower than that of controls. Compared with controls, patients had more of about 5 TRBV segments, including TRBV5-6, TRBV5-1 and TRBV20-1. The authors found that F measure strongly co-clustered same-batch samples.

Included in the TCR beta cDNA libraries were unique molecular identifiers. TCRdb re-called the PCR reads through MiXCR, storing one row per CDR3 protein. The profile shows about 540,000 distinct CDR3 sequences, roughly 34% of them singletons. The CDR3 contains 13 residues. V was trimmed by 2 bases and J by 4 bases, leaving 8 bases between them. The germline CDR1 and CDR2 sequences are MNHEY and SMNVEV (reference sequence). Comment on this clonotype: The antigen is not known.

What was sequenced was blood. This TCR was sampled from a girl aged 2-17 years with multiple sclerosis. The V call is TRBV27, the J call TRBJ1-2; possible D gene TRBD1, 5 bases. The DNA for the CDR3 is TGTGCCAGCAGTTTAAAGGGGAGCTATGGCTACACCTTC. This codes for CASSLKGSYGYTF.